This is a list of T cell receptor beta chains from one sample in a study of blood T cell repertoires in COVID-19. Profiled with immunoSEQ multiplex PCR; TCRdb holds only in-frame clones, not every one. The sample records 350,000 to 550,000 clones, roughly 89% being singletons. The sequenced material came from peripheral blood. The source is a woman in her twenties or thirties with acute or convalescent COVID-19. Each CDR3 is given with its conserved first and last residue. The D gene is left open where the match is weak. Clone size is not always given. Where it is, it says once, few, many or a class for expanded clones.

TRBJ1-1 TRBD1 14 once TRBV30 CAWRGQGMNTEAFF TGTGCCTGGAGAGGACAGGGAATGAACACTGAAGCTTTCTTT
TRBJ1-1 NA 15 NA TRBV7-9 CASSPTSTDGTEAFF TGTGCCAGCAGCCCTACCTCCACAGATGGCACTGAAGCTTTCTTT
TRBJ1-6 TRBD1 14 NA TRBV19 CASSPGQGARALHF TGTGCCAGTAGTCCAGGACAGGGGGCTCGGGCCCTCCACTTT
TRBJ2-3 TRBD2 18 NA TRBV3-1/TRBV3-2 CASSSSGEWLGAGDTQYF TGTGCCAGCAGCTCTAGCGGGGAATGGTTAGGGGCCGGGGATACGCAGTATTTT
TRBJ2-1 TRBD2 14 NA TRBV9 CASSVGSGGNEQFF TGTGCCAGCAGCGTCGGAAGCGGGGGCAATGAGCAGTTCTTC
TRBJ1-4 TRBD1 14 many TRBV5-1 CASSLGTGNEKLFF TGCGCCAGCAGCTTGGGGACAGGGAATGAAAAACTGTTTTTT
TRBJ2-1 NA 13 NA TRBV18 CASSRGQNNEQFF TGTGCCAGCTCACGAGGACAGAACAATGAGCAGTTCTTC
TRBJ2-5 NA 13 NA TRBV12-3/TRBV12-4 CASSSRAGETQYF TGTGCCAGCAGTAGTAGGGCGGGGGAGACCCAGTACTTC
TRBJ2-5 TRBD1 14 NA TRBV4-1 CASSRTGYQETQYF TGCGCCAGCAGCCGGACAGGGTACCAAGAGACCCAGTACTTC
TRBJ1-3 TRBD1 14 NA TRBV28 CASTPQGQGNTIYF TGTGCCAGCACTCCACAGGGGCAAGGAAACACCATATATTTT
TRBJ2-7 TRBD2 15 NA TRBV27 CASSVGAGATYEQYF TGTGCCAGCTCGGTAGGAGCGGGGGCTACATACGAGCAGTACTTC
TRBJ2-3 TRBD2 16 NA TRBV5-4 CASSLELAGGIDTQYF TGTGCCAGCAGCTTGGAACTAGCGGGGGGTATAGATACGCAGTATTTT
TRBJ1-1 NA 18 NA TRBV23-1 CASTQSPGGGALNTEAFF TGCGCCAGCACTCAGAGCCCCGGGGGGGGCGCTTTGAACACTGAAGCTTTCTTT
TRBJ2-5 TRBD2 15 NA TRBV4-1 CASSQAGTSGETQYF TGCGCCAGCAGCCAAGCCGGGACTAGCGGAGAGACCCAGTACTTC
TRBJ2-2 NA 13 NA TRBV21-1 CASSATGTGELFF TGTGCCAGCAGCGCAACGGGAACCGGGGAGCTGTTTTTT
TRBJ2-5 NA 15 NA TRBV5-8 CASSPNRQAQETQYF TGTGCCAGCAGCCCCAACCGACAGGCTCAAGAGACCCAGTACTTC
TRBJ1-3 TRBD1 14 NA TRBV7-9 CASSLQGAGNTIYF TGTGCCAGCTCACTCCAGGGGGCAGGAAACACCATATATTTT
TRBJ1-1 TRBD1 17 NA TRBV5-1 CASSLVFYRTGGTEAFF TGCGCCAGCAGCTTGGTTTTCTACCGGACAGGGGGCACTGAAGCTTTCTTT
TRBJ2-7 TRBD1 12 NA TRBV30 CAWSDRDYEQYF TGTGCCTGGAGCGACAGGGACTACGAGCAGTACTTC
TRBJ2-5 NA 15 NA TRBV6-5 CAADGVGEYQETQYF TGTGCCGCCGATGGAGTCGGGGAGTACCAAGAGACCCAGTACTTC
TRBJ2-1 TRBD2 16 NA TRBV5-1 CASSFGSGGVWDEQFF TGCGCCAGCAGCTTTGGTAGCGGGGGAGTATGGGATGAGCAGTTCTTC
TRBJ2-1 TRBD2 12 NA TRBV6-5 CASSYGGDEQFF TGTGCCAGCAGTTACGGGGGGGATGAGCAGTTCTTC
TRBJ2-1 TRBD2 16 NA TRBV5-1 CASSLVLAGDYNEQFF TGCGCCAGCAGCTTGGTGCTAGCGGGGGACTACAATGAGCAGTTCTTC
TRBJ2-7 NA 14 once TRBV5-1 CASSSQGVLDEQYF TGCGCCAGCAGCTCACAGGGAGTTCTGGACGAGCAGTACTTC
TRBJ1-5 TRBD1 15 NA TRBV27 CASRTQGVSNQPQHF TGTGCCAGCAGGACTCAGGGGGTGAGCAATCAGCCCCAGCATTTT
TRBJ2-3 NA 14 NA TRBV4-1 CASSPRGGTDTQYF TGCGCCAGCAGCCCGCGAGGAGGGACAGATACGCAGTATTTT
TRBJ2-7 TRBD1 16 NA TRBV6-7 CASRLVPGTASYEQYF TGTGCCAGCAGACTAGTGCCCGGGACAGCCTCCTACGAGCAGTACTTC
TRBJ2-1 TRBD1 16 NA TRBV5-5 CASSFWTGANYNEQFF TGTGCCAGCAGCTTTTGGACAGGGGCAAATTACAATGAGCAGTTCTTC
TRBJ2-3 TRBD1 15 NA TRBV24-1 CATSEGQGASDTQYF TGTGCCACCAGTGAGGGACAGGGGGCCTCAGATACGCAGTATTTT
TRBJ2-7 NA 17 NA TRBV27 CASSLISGRGGGYEQYF TGTGCCAGCAGTTTAATCTCGGGCAGGGGAGGGGGATACGAGCAGTACTTC
TRBJ1-5 NA 14 NA TRBV6-5 CASSTGVFNQPQHF TGTGCCAGCAGTACCGGGGTCTTTAATCAGCCCCAGCATTTT